A single sample gave rise to the 6 T cell receptor beta chains below, sequenced in a study of resident and recirculating memory T cells in vitiligo. Using immunoSEQ multiplex PCR, the repertoire was profiled, and TCRdb retains in-frame clones only, with some absent. The table lists tens of thousands of clones, 92% of them singletons. Sample: blood. These receptors all come from a male donor with vitiligo.

V and J are TRBV6-5 and TRBJ2-5; D perhaps matches TRBD2 (5 bases). Between the trimmed V and J ends, which lost 2 bases and 4 bases, there was a span of 11 bases. Germline V lookup: CDR1 MNHEY, CDR2 SVGAGI. This CDR3 contains 14 residues. The CDR3 reads CASSYVGIGETQYF. In DNA, the CDR3 is TGTGCCAGCAGTTACGTCGGGATCGGAGAGACCCAGTACTTC.

The rearrangement joins TRBV5-4 to TRBJ2-3, with TRBD1 as a possible D gene (6 bases). Germline lookup yields CDR1 SGHNT and CDR2 YYREEE (reference sequence). V was cut by 0 bases and J by 0 bases, with 23 bases left in between. This CDR3 contains 20 residues. The CDR3 here is CASSLDLGASLPGSTDTQYF. The CDR3 region has the DNA TGTGCCAGCAGCTTGGACCTGGGGGCCTCACTCCCAGGCAGCACAGATACGCAGTATTTT.

The chain employs TRBV27 and TRBJ2-1, with 9 bases matching TRBD2. This CDR3 contains 16 residues. V was pared by 4 bases and J by 3 bases, with 7 bases of the junction left unmatched. Germline V gives CDR1 MNHEY, CDR2 SMNVEV (reference sequence). The DNA of the CDR3 is TGTGCCAGCAGTTCTAGCGGGAAAGCGCTCTACAATGAGCAGTTCTTC. Translating it yields CASSSSGKALYNEQFF.

The rearrangement links TRBV5-1 to TRBJ2-3, with 10 bases aligning to TRBD2. CDR3 length: 17 residues. Trimming cost V 0 bases and J 3 bases; bases outside gene matches: 7. CDR1 and CDR2 from the germline V gene are SGHRS and YFSETQ. The chain's CDR3 is CASSLEVLAGITDTQYF. The CDR3 nucleotides read TGCGCCAGCAGCTTGGAGGTACTAGCGGGGATTACAGATACGCAGTATTTT.

This clone has only one observation. J is TRBJ1-3 and V is TRBV6-1, with a tentative D call TRBD1 (6 bases). Germline V gene data show CDR1 as MNHNS and CDR2 as SASEGT. Deletions cut 4 bases from V and 8 bases from J, with 18 bases between. The CDR3 totals 15 residues. The CDR3 DNA is TGTGCCAGCAGTGGAGGGGTGACAGGTTCTGACACCATATATTTT. Its translation is CASSGGVTGSDTIYF.

This clone was recorded once. The chain carries TRBV5-1 and TRBJ2-5; 7 bases are shared with TRBD1. With 3 bases clipped from V and 3 bases from J, the junction kept 11 bases outside the gene matches. The CDR3 extends over 16 amino acids. Looked up from germline, CDR1 is SGHRS and CDR2 is YFSETQ. The CDR3 spells CASSWGTDSLKETQYF. The CDR3 nucleotides read TGCGCCAGCAGCTGGGGGACAGATAGTCTGAAAGAGACCCAGTACTTC. The full variable domain, rest sourced from reference TRBV5-1 and TRBJ2-5, is KAGVTQTPRYLIKTRGQQVTLSCSPISGHRSVSWYQQTPGQGLQFLFEYFSETQRNKGNFPGRFSGRQFSNSRSEMNVSTLELGDSALYLCASSWGTDSLKETQYFGPGTRLLVL.